Sequencing of this TCR beta chain was carried out in a study of cytomegalovirus exposure and HLA in healthy donors. Primers included in the PCR were 60 Vbeta and 13 Jbeta primers. Sequenced by immunoSEQ multiplex PCR; TCRdb stores in-frame clones only, minus some. This table holds nearly 110,000 clones, over 70% found once. The CDR3 spans 15 residues. V lost 3 bases to trimming and J lost 6 bases; unmatched junction nucleotides: 5. Per the germline V gene, CDR1 is MGHRA and CDR2 is YSYEKL. The sequence came from a man younger than 45 in good health and CMV-seronegative. The chain uses TRBV4-1 and TRBJ2-1; 10 bases agree with TRBD1. Input material: PBMCs. The CDR3 bases are TGCGCCAGCAGCCAGGGACAGGGGAAGGGCAATGAGCAGTTCTTC. Translation: CASSQGQGKGNEQFF.